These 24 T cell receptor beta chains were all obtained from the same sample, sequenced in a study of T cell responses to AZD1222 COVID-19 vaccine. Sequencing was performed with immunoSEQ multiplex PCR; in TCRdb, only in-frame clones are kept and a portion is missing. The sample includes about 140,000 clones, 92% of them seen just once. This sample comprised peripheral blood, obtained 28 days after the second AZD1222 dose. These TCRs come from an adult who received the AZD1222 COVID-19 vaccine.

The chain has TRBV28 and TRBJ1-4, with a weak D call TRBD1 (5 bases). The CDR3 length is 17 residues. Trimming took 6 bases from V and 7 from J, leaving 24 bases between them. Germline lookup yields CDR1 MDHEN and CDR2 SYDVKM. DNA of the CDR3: TGTGCCAGCAGCCCATCGGGGGTGGCAGGGACGAGTGAAAAACTGTTTTTT. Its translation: CASSPSGVAGTSEKLFF.

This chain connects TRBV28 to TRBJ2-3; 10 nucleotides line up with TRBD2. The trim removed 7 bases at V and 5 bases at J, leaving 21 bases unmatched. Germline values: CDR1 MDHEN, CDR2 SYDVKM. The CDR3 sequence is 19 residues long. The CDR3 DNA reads TGTGCCAGCAATGACATTCCAGCGGGAGGGCCAGTAGGGCTAGATACGCAGTATTTT. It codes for CASNDIPAGGPVGLDTQYF.

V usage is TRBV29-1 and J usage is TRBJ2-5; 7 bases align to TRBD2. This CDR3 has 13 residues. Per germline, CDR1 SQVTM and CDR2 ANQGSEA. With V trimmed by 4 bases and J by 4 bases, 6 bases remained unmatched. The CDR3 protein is CSVVSGGGETQYF. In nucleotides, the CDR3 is TGCAGCGTTGTGTCGGGGGGAGGAGAGACCCAGTACTTC.

CDR3: CSVEDQKGFGYGYTF. The CDR3 bases are TGCAGCGTTGAAGATCAAAAGGGGTTTGGCTATGGCTACACCTTC. The chain joins TRBV29-1 to TRBJ1-2; D perhaps matches TRBD1 (5 bases). The CDR3 spans 15 residues. V lost 0 bases and J lost 4, with 15 bases in between. Germline V gene sequence: CDR1 SQVTM, CDR2 ANQGSEA.

The CDR3 spells CASSLAPPVVDEQYF. As DNA, the CDR3 is TGTGCCAGCAGCTTAGCACCCCCGGTCGTAGACGAGCAGTACTTC. V usage is TRBV7-8 and J usage is TRBJ2-7; D is ambiguous. The CDR3 loop spans 15 amino acids. Trimming cost V 0 bases and J 5 bases, with 14 bases left between them. Germline V gives CDR1 SGHVS, CDR2 FQNEAQ.

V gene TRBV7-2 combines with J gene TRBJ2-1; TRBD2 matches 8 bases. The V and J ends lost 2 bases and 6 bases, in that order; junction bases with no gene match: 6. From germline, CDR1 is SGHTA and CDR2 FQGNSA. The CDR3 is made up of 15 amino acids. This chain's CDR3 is CASSLTSGMLNEQFF. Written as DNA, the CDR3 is TGTGCCAGCAGCTTAACTAGCGGAATGCTCAATGAGCAGTTCTTC.

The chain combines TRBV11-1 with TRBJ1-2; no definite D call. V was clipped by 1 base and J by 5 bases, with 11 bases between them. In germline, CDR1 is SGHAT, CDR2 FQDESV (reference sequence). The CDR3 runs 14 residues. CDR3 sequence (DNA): TGTGCCAGCAGCTTAGGAGGGCCGGGGTATGGCTACACCTTC. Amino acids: CASSLGGPGYGYTF. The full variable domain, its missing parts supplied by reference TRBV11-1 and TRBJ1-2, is EAEVAQSPRYKITEKSQAVAFWCDPISGHATLYWYRQILGQGPELLVQFQDESVVDDSQLPKDRFSAERLKGVDSTLKIQPAELGDSAMYLCASSLGGPGYGYTFGSGTRLTVV.

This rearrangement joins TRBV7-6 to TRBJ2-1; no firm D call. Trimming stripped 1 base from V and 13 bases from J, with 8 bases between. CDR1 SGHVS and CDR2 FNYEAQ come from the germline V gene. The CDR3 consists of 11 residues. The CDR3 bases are TGTGCCAGCAGCTTAGAGGGCTACCAGTTCTTC. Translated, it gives CASSLEGYQFF.

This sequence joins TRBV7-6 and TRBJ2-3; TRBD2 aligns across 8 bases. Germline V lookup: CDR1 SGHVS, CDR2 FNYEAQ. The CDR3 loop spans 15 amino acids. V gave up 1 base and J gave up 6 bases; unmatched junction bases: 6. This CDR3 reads CASSLVGTSGDTQYF. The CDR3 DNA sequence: TGTGCCAGCAGCTTAGTAGGGACTAGTGGGGATACGCAGTATTTT.

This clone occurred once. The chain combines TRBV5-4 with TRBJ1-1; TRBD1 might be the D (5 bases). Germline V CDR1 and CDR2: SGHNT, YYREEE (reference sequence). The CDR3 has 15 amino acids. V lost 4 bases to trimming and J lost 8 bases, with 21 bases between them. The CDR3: CASSGWDPGKGEAFF. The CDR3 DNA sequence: TGTGCCAGCAGCGGCTGGGACCCCGGGAAGGGGGAAGCTTTCTTT.

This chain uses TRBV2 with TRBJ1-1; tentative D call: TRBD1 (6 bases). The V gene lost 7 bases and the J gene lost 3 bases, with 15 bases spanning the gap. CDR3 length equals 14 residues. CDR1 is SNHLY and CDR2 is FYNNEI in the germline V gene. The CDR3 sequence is CASTGWGADTEAFF. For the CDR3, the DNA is TGTGCCAGCACCGGATGGGGGGCGGACACTGAAGCTTTCTTT.

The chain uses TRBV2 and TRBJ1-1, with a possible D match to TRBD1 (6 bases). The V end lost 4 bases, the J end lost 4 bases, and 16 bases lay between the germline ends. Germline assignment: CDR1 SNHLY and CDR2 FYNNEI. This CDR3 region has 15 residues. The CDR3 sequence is CASSVSGGAGTEAFF. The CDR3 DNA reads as TGTGCCAGCAGTGTTAGTGGGGGGGCAGGCACTGAAGCTTTCTTT. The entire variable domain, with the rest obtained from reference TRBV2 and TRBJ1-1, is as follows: EPEVTQTPSHQVTQMGQEVILRCVPISNHLYFYWYRQILGQKVEFLVSFYNNEISEKSEIFDDQFSVERPDGSNFTLKIRSTKLEDSAMYFCASSVSGGAGTEAFFGQGTRLTVV.

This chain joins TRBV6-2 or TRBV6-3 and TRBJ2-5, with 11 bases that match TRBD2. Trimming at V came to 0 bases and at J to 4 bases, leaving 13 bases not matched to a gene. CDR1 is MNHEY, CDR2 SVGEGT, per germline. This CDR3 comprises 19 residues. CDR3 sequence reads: CASSYSSLAGGPFLETQYF. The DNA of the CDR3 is TGTGCCAGCAGTTACTCGAGTCTAGCGGGAGGCCCCTTTCTAGAGACCCAGTACTTC.

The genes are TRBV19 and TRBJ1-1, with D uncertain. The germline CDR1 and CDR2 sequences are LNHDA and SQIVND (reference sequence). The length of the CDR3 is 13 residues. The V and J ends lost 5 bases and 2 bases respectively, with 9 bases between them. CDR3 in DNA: TGTGCCAGTAGTGCTTCTCGAAACACTGAAGCTTTCTTT. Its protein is CASSASRNTEAFF.

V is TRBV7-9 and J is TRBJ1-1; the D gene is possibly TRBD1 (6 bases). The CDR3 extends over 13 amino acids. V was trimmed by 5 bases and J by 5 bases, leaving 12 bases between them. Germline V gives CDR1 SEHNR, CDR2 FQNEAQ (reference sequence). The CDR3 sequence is CASSPEGGTEAFF. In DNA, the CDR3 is TGTGCCAGCAGCCCCGAGGGGGGGACTGAAGCTTTCTTT.

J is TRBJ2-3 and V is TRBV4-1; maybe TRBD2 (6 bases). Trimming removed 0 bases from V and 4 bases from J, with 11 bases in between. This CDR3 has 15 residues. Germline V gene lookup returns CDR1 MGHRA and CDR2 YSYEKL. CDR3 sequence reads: CASSQEWGGADTQYF. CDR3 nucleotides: TGCGCCAGCAGCCAAGAGTGGGGCGGGGCAGATACGCAGTATTTT.

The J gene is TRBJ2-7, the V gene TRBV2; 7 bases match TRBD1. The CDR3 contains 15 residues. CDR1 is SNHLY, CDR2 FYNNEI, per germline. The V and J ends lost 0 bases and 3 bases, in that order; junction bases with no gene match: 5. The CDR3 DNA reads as TGTGCCAGCAGTGAAGCCGGGACAGTGATCTACGAGCAGTACTTC. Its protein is CASSEAGTVIYEQYF.

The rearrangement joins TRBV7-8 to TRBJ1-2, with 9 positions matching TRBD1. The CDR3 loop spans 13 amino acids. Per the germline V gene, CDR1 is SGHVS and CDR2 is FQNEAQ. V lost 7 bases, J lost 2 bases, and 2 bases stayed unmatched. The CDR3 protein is CASNGQGNYGYTF. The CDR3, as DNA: TGTGCCAGCAACGGACAGGGGAACTATGGCTACACCTTC.

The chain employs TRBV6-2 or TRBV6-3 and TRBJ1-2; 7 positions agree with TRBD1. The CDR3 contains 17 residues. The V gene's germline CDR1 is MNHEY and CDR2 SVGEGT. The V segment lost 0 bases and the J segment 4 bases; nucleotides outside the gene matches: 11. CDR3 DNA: TGTGCCAGCAGTTACTCGAGGCGAAGGGGGCTCAGCTATGGCTACACCTTC. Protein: CASSYSRRRGLSYGYTF.

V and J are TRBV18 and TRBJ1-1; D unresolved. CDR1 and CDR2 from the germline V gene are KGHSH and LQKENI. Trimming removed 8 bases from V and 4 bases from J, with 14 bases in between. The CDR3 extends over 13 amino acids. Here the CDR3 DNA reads TGTGCCAGCAACACTGCAGGTACCACTGAAGCTTTCTTT. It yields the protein CASNTAGTTEAFF.

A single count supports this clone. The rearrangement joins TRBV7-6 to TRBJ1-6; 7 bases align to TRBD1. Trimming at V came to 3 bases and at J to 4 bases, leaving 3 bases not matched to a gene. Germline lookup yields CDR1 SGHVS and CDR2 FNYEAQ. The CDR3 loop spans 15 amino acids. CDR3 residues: CASSFAGGYNSPLHF. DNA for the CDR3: TGTGCCAGCAGCTTTGCAGGGGGGTATAATTCACCCCTCCACTTT.

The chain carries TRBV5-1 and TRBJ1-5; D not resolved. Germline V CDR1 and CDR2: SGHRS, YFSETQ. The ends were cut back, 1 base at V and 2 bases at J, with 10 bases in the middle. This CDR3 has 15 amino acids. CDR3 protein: CASSLRGDGNQPQHF. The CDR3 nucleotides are TGCGCCAGCAGCTTGCGGGGAGACGGCAATCAGCCCCAGCATTTT.

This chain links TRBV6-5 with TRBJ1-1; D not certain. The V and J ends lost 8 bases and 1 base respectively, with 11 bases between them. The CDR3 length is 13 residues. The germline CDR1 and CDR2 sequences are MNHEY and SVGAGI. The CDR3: CASSRRTNTEAFF. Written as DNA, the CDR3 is TGTGCCAGCTCCCGAAGGACGAACACTGAAGCTTTCTTT.

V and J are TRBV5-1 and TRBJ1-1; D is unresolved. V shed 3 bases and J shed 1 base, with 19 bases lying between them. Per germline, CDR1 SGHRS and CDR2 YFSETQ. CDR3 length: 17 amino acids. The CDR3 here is CASSYRPGTGRNTEAFF. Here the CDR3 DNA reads TGCGCCAGCAGCTACCGACCGGGTACCGGTAGGAACACTGAAGCTTTCTTT.